This is a list of T cell receptor beta chains from one sample in a study of OX40 agonist ivuxolimab in advanced cancers. TCRdb keeps only in-frame clones here, not all; method: immunoSEQ multiplex PCR. The table lists some 44,000 clones, 65% to 85% of them singletons. The sequences come from CD4+ or CD8+ T cells sorted from blood, collected in a trial of the OX40 agonist ivuxolimab. These receptors were collected from an adult with an advanced solid tumor such as melanoma, head and neck, liver or kidney cancer. CDR3s include the opening cysteine and the closing phenylalanine or tryptophan. A D gene is named only where the DNA matches it firmly. Only part of the rows carry a size: once, few, many, or a class if the clone is expanded.

D gene,J gene,clone size,V gene,CDR3 protein,CDR3 DNA
.,TRBJ2-1,.,TRBV5-1,CASSLLGGLNEQFF,TGCGCCAGCAGCTTGTTGGGCGGATTGAATGAGCAGTTCTTC
.,TRBJ2-1,.,TRBV9,CASSVPPERTYNEQFF,TGTGCCAGCAGCGTCCCCCCAGAGCGGACCTACAATGAGCAGTTCTTC
.,TRBJ1-5,.,TRBV7-8,CASSSFWVKGHNQPQHF,TGTGCCAGCAGCTCCTTTTGGGTAAAGGGCCATAATCAGCCCCAGCATTTT
.,TRBJ2-3,.,TRBV5-6,CASSLQVQDTQYF,TGTGCCAGCAGCTTACAGGTCCAAGATACGCAGTATTTT
TRBD1,TRBJ2-7,.,TRBV9,CASSTGQGRHEQYF,TGTGCCAGCAGCACCGGACAGGGGCGGCACGAGCAGTACTTC
.,TRBJ2-2,.,TRBV7-7,CASSSSPGGSGELFF,TGTGCTAGCAGCTCTAGCCCTGGAGGGTCCGGGGAGCTGTTTTTT
TRBD2,TRBJ2-7,.,TRBV15,CVTSRAGGPYEQYF,TGTGTCACCAGCAGAGCGGGGGGACCCTACGAGCAGTACTTC
.,TRBJ2-3,.,TRBV7-6,CASSTLTDTQYF,TGTGCCAGCAGCACCCTCACAGATACGCAGTATTTT
.,TRBJ1-1,few,TRBV11-2,CASSVAQSEAFF,TGTGCCAGCAGCGTCGCCCAGTCTGAAGCTTTCTTT
.,TRBJ1-4,few,TRBV27,CASSLRGEKLFF,TGTGCCAGCAGCCTAAGGGGTGAAAAACTGTTTTTT
.,TRBJ1-5,.,TRBV30,CAWTRSGRQNQPQHF,TGTGCCTGGACGCGGTCAGGGAGGCAAAATCAGCCCCAGCATTTT
.,TRBJ2-3,.,TRBV18,CASSPGLTRVTQYF,TGTGCCAGCTCACCAGGGCTCACGAGAGTTACGCAGTATTTT
TRBD2,TRBJ2-7,.,TRBV19,CARESGTSGSYEQYF,TGTGCCAGAGAGTCCGGGACTAGCGGATCCTACGAGCAGTACTTC
.,TRBJ2-5,.,TRBV11-3,CASSSTGEETQYF,TGTGCCAGCAGCTCGACCGGGGAAGAGACCCAGTACTTC
.,TRBJ1-5,.,TRBV6-1,CASSAGLGSNQPQHF,TGTGCCAGCAGTGCTGGGTTAGGGAGCAATCAGCCCCAGCATTTT
TRBD1,TRBJ1-2,.,TRBV28,CASSPALGTGLGGYGYTF,TGTGCCAGCAGTCCCGCTCTCGGGACAGGGCTTGGAGGCTATGGCTACACCTTC
.,TRBJ1-6,.,TRBV11-2,CASSLYLAGESNSPLHF,TGTGCCAGCAGCCTCTACCTGGCAGGAGAATCTAATTCACCCCTCCACTTT
.,TRBJ1-1,.,TRBV19,CASRQGMHTEAFF,TGTGCCAGTAGGCAGGGAATGCACACTGAAGCTTTCTTT
TRBD1,TRBJ2-7,.,TRBV20-1,CGAWDRGEQYF,TGCGGGGCCTGGGACAGGGGCGAGCAGTACTTC
TRBD1,TRBJ1-5,.,TRBV28,CASKTGGANQPQHF,TGTGCCAGCAAAACAGGGGGCGCGAATCAGCCCCAGCATTTT
TRBD2,TRBJ2-3,.,TRBV4-2,CASSQGVGGLAVTDTQYF,TGTGCCAGCAGCCAAGGGGTTGGTGGGCTAGCGGTCACAGATACGCAGTATTTT
TRBD2,TRBJ2-1,.,TRBV9,CASSVEQREVSMIF,TGTGCCAGCAGCGTAGAGCAGCGGGAGGTTTCTATGATCTTC
TRBD2,TRBJ2-7,few,TRBV5-6,CASSSILAGGNYEQYF,TGTGCCAGCAGCTCGATTCTAGCGGGAGGCAACTACGAGCAGTACTTC
.,TRBJ2-1,.,TRBV7-6,CASSLYTIANEQFF,TGTGCCAGCAGCCTATACACTATAGCTAATGAGCAGTTCTTC
.,TRBJ2-7,.,TRBV28,CASTKRQSYEQYF,TGTGCCAGCACAAAGAGGCAGTCCTACGAGCAGTACTTC
TRBD1,TRBJ2-7,.,TRBV5-1,CASSHGQGFEQYF,TGCGCCAGCAGCCACGGACAGGGGTTTGAGCAGTACTTC
TRBD1,TRBJ1-2,.,TRBV15,CATSRTGQGGYGYTF,TGTGCCACCAGCAGAACGGGACAGGGGGGTTATGGCTACACCTTC
.,TRBJ2-7,.,TRBV10-3,CAISETARSRYF,TGTGCCATCAGTGAGACCGCCCGGAGCAGGTACTTC
TRBD1,TRBJ2-1,.,TRBV5-1,CASSFLATGGINEQFF,TGCGCCAGCAGCTTTCTCGCGACAGGGGGAATCAATGAGCAGTTCTTC
.,TRBJ2-4,.,TRBV4-1,CASSLLGWGLSKNIQYF,TGCGCCAGCAGCTTACTAGGTTGGGGTCTAAGCAAAAACATTCAGTACTTC
TRBD1,TRBJ1-2,.,TRBV5-1,CASSLEGAFGYTF,TGCGCCAGCAGCTTGGAGGGGGCATTTGGCTACACCTTC
.,TRBJ2-5,.,TRBV11-2,CASSLVPGATPGTQYF,TGTGCCAGCAGCTTAGTGCCAGGGGCCACTCCAGGAACCCAGTACTTC
TRBD1,TRBJ1-2,.,TRBV28,CASTIGTGVIGYTF,TGTGCCAGCACAATCGGGACAGGGGTGATCGGCTACACCTTC
TRBD1,TRBJ2-3,.,TRBV5-1,CASRPDRGSTDTQYF,TGCGCCAGCAGGCCGGACAGGGGAAGCACAGATACGCAGTATTTT
TRBD1,TRBJ1-5,.,TRBV2,CASRGTGGDQPQHF,TGTGCCAGCAGGGGGACAGGGGGCGACCAGCCCCAGCATTTT
.,TRBJ2-7,.,TRBV11-2,CASSLQVSPRGFYEQYF,TGTGCCAGCAGCTTACAGGTATCTCCACGGGGTTTCTACGAGCAGTACTTC
.,TRBJ2-5,.,TRBV10-2,CASSEGQTQYF,TGCGCCAGCAGTGAGGGGCAGACCCAGTACTTC